Below, 31 T cell receptor beta chains from the same sample are listed, as sequenced in a study of post-analysis software for immune sequencing data. Overall study findings and caveats: Comparison of patients with controls showed five TRBV segments more frequent in patients, TRBV5-6, TRBV5-1 and TRBV20-1 among them.

Presence of unique molecular identifiers characterized the TCR beta cDNA libraries. In TCRdb, the PCR reads were re-called with MiXCR into one record per CDR3 protein. The table lists roughly 870,000 distinct CDR3 sequences, about 50% of them singletons. Their target antigens are unknown. Sequenced material: blood. These receptors were collected from a girl between 10 and 17 years old with multiple sclerosis.

V is TRBV29-1 and J is TRBJ1-2, with a tentative D call TRBD1 (6 bases). With 6 bases removed from V and 6 bases from J, the gap between germline ends came to 14 bases. In germline, CDR1 is SQVTM, CDR2 ANQGSEA. CDR3 length: 12 residues. CDR3 amino acids: CSVALGANGYTF. The CDR3, as DNA: TGCAGCGTCGCACTGGGGGCAAATGGCTACACCTTC.

This clonotype showed up just a few times. The chain couples TRBV29-1 to TRBJ2-3; 7 bases match TRBD2. CDR3 length: 18 residues. With 1 base clipped from V and 0 bases from J, the junction kept 13 bases outside the gene matches. CDR1 and CDR2 (germline): SQVTM, ANQGSEA. The CDR3 DNA follows: TGCAGCGTTGAAGTTATCCCGGCTAGCGGTTATAGCACAGATACGCAGTATTTT. This codes for CSVEVIPASGYSTDTQYF.

The chain uses TRBV10-3 and TRBJ1-2, with D uncertain. V gave up 0 bases and J gave up 7 bases, with 6 bases separating them. The V gene's germline CDR1 is ENHRY and CDR2 SYGVKD. The CDR3 sequence is 12 residues long. The CDR3 DNA reads TGTGCCATCAGTGAGTCGGCGAGTGGCTACACCTTC. Translating it yields CAISESASGYTF.

This rearrangement joins TRBV11-2 to TRBJ2-5; D gene uncertain. Germline V gene sequence: CDR1 SGHAT, CDR2 FQNNGV. Trimming removed 4 bases at V and 1 base at J, with 7 bases between. CDR3 length: 13 amino acids. The CDR3 sequence: CASSSYSQETQYF. CDR3 nucleotides: TGTGCCAGCAGCTCCTATAGCCAAGAGACCCAGTACTTC.

This rearrangement joins TRBV12-3 or TRBV12-4 to TRBJ2-1, with 9 positions matching TRBD1. Trimming removed 7 bases from V and 2 bases from J; junction bases left unmatched: 9. This CDR3 spans 16 amino acids. The DNA for the CDR3 is TGTGCCAGCACCAAACTCCGGGACAGGGCCTACAATGAGCAGTTCTTC. Translated, it gives CASTKLRDRAYNEQFF.

The rearrangement links TRBV6-5 to TRBJ1-2; no reliable D call. V lost 0 bases and J lost 1, with 15 bases in between. CDR3 length: 17 residues. Germline CDR1 MNHEY, CDR2 SVGAGI. CDR3 nucleotides: TGTGCCAGCAGTTACTCCACCCTGGCAAGACTTAACTATGGCTACACCTTC. Amino acids: CASSYSTLARLNYGYTF.

This clonotype was seen only a few times. This chain uses TRBV29-1 with TRBJ2-1; D possibly uses TRBD1 or TRBD2 (5 bases each). V was clipped by 4 bases and J by 7 bases, with 11 bases between them. The CDR3 length is 12 residues. CDR1 is SQVTM and CDR2 is ANQGSEA in the germline V gene. The CDR3 DNA follows: TGCAGCGTTGCTGGGGGTGGGAATGAGCAGTTCTTC. Residues: CSVAGGGNEQFF.

J is TRBJ1-2 and V is TRBV7-9, with D unresolved. The germline CDR1 and CDR2 sequences are SEHNR and FQNEAQ (reference sequence). The CDR3 spans 14 residues. The V and J ends lost 1 base and 8 bases respectively, with 14 bases between them. CDR3 in amino acids: CASSLGSAGRGYTF. In nucleotides, the CDR3 is TGTGCCAGCAGCTTAGGCAGCGCCGGACGCGGCTACACCTTC.

The chain combines TRBV10-3 with TRBJ2-5; 14 bases agree with TRBD2. The germline V gene encodes CDR1 ENHRY and CDR2 SYGVKD. There are 17 residues in the CDR3. Losses at the gene ends were 6 bases for V and 4 bases for J; bases not matched to a gene: 10. CDR3 residues: CAIRSGTSGSWGETQYF. As DNA, the CDR3 is TGTGCCATCAGATCCGGGACTAGCGGGAGCTGGGGAGAGACCCAGTACTTC.

The chain uses TRBV5-1 and TRBJ2-5, with D tentatively TRBD2 (5 bases). This CDR3 comprises 15 residues. CDR1 is SGHRS and CDR2 is YFSETQ in the germline V gene. V lost 10 bases and J lost 1, with 20 bases in between. CDR3 residues: CAGTAEGLPQETQYF. DNA of the CDR3: TGCGCCGGCACAGCGGAAGGGCTACCCCAAGAGACCCAGTACTTC.

V gene TRBV5-1 combines with J gene TRBJ2-7, with 11 bases lining up with TRBD2. The CDR3 sequence is 16 residues long. Trimming removed 0 bases from V and 2 bases from J; junction bases left unmatched: 4. Germline V gives CDR1 SGHRS, CDR2 YFSETQ. The CDR3, as DNA: TGCGCCAGCAGCTTGGTAGGGACTAGCGGAACCTACGAGCAGTACTTC. It codes for CASSLVGTSGTYEQYF. The full variable domain, in which reference TRBV5-1 and TRBJ2-7 provide the parts outside the CDR3, is KAGVTQTPRYLIKTRGQQVTLSCSPISGHRSVSWYQQTPGQGLQFLFEYFSETQRNKGNFPGRFSGRQFSNSRSEMNVSTLELGDSALYLCASSLVGTSGTYEQYFGPGTRLTVT.

The chain joins TRBV20-1 to TRBJ2-7; maybe TRBD2 (6 bases). V was clipped by 5 bases and J by 9 bases, with 29 bases between them. The CDR3 has 16 amino acids. Germline V lookup: CDR1 DFQATT, CDR2 SNEGSKA (reference sequence). CDR3: CSAGFRERHPSTVQYF. DNA for the CDR3: TGCAGTGCTGGGTTCCGGGAGAGGCACCCCAGCACTGTGCAGTACTTC.

This chain uses TRBV5-1 with TRBJ2-1; TRBD1 might be the D (5 bases). The germline V gene has CDR1 SGHRS and CDR2 YFSETQ. The CDR3 is 16 amino acids. The V end was cut by 4 bases, the J end by 1 base, with 15 bases between. The CDR3 DNA is TGCGCCAGCAGCCTGACAGTTTCGTTGTCCTACAATGAGCAGTTCTTC. As protein: CASSLTVSLSYNEQFF.

The table lists this clonotype with a few counts. V and J are TRBV7-9 and TRBJ2-1, with D perhaps TRBD2 (5 bases). CDR1 and CDR2 (germline): SEHNR, FQNEAQ (reference sequence). Deletions cut 6 bases from V and 7 bases from J, with 19 bases between. The length of the CDR3 is 15 residues. CDR3 nucleotides: TGTGCCAGCAGAAAAGGCCCGCCGCCGGGGAATGAGCAGTTCTTC. Translated: CASRKGPPPGNEQFF. The full variable domain, rest sourced from reference TRBV7-9 and TRBJ2-1, is DTGVSQNPRHKITKRGQNVTFRCDPISEHNRLYWYRQTLGQGPEFLTYFQNEAQLEKSRLLSDRFSAERPKGSFSTLEIQRTEQGDSAMYLCASRKGPPPGNEQFFGPGTRLTVL.

This clonotype turned up a few times. The J gene is TRBJ2-7, the V gene TRBV4-1; 10 nucleotides agree with TRBD1. Germline trimming cut 1 base from V and 4 bases from J; bases unmatched to any gene: 4. Germline V gene sequence: CDR1 MGHRA, CDR2 YSYEKL. CDR3 length: 15 residues. The CDR3 is CASSQGGQGSYEQYF. The CDR3 DNA reads as TGCGCCAGCAGCCAAGGGGGACAGGGGTCGTACGAGCAGTACTTC.

This chain uses TRBV20-1 with TRBJ2-3; 10 positions match TRBD1. The trim removed 5 bases at V and 3 bases at J, leaving 8 bases unmatched. Germline CDR1 reads DFQATT; CDR2 reads SNEGSKA (reference sequence). CDR3 size: 15 residues. The CDR3, as DNA: TGCAGTGCTTACCGGACAGGGGGACGGACAGATACGCAGTATTTT. It codes for CSAYRTGGRTDTQYF.

The gene calls are TRBV12-3 or TRBV12-4 and TRBJ2-7; the match to TRBD1 covers 7 bases. V was pared by 7 bases and J by 3 bases, with 9 bases of the junction left unmatched. This CDR3 is built from 14 residues. The CDR3, as DNA: TGTGCCAGCAAGAGGGGGCAAAAAAGCTACGAGCAGTACTTC. Its translation is CASKRGQKSYEQYF.

In its sample, this clonotype was seen a few times. V usage is TRBV2 and J usage is TRBJ1-2; D uncertain. The V end lost 3 bases, the J end lost 4 bases, and 15 bases lay between the germline ends. The CDR3 has 15 residues. Germline V gene sequence: CDR1 SNHLY, CDR2 FYNNEI. The CDR3 DNA follows: TGTGCCAGCAGTGATCAACAGTCTGGATCCTATGGCTACACCTTC. This sequence encodes CASSDQQSGSYGYTF.

For this clonotype: Its ends do not fully match the called genes, so a read error is possible. The gene calls are TRBV18 and TRBJ1-6; D possibly corresponds to TRBD1 (6 bases). Per germline, CDR1 KGHSH and CDR2 LQKENI. This CDR3 contains 17 residues. The CDR3 reads CVSSPRQVTDSNSPLHF. Here the CDR3 DNA reads TGTGTCAGCTCACCAAGACAGGTCACGGATAGCAATTCACCCCTCCACTTT.

This clonotype came up a few times. Germline and junction disagree at one end, which may indicate a read error. The chain uses TRBV9 and TRBJ2-7; D is possibly TRBD1 or TRBD2 (6 bases each). Germline lookup yields CDR1 SGDLS and CDR2 YYNGEE. This CDR3 contains 14 residues. CDR3 DNA: TGTGCCAACAGCATCAGGGGAGGAGGGAACGAGCAGTACTTC. Protein sequence: CANSIRGGGNEQYF. Looking up the rest from reference TRBV9 and TRBJ2-7 gives the full variable domain: DSGVTQTPKHLITATGQRVTLRCSPRSGDLSVYWYQQSLDQGLQFLIQYYNGEERAKGNILERFSAQQFPDLHSELNLSSLELGDSALYFCANSIRGGGNEQYFGPGTRLTVT.

There are a few counts of this clonotype. The chain recombines TRBV2 with TRBJ2-1; 8 positions agree with TRBD1. The CDR3 totals 16 residues. V lost 2 bases and J lost 4; bases outside the gene matches: 7. Germline V CDR1 and CDR2: SNHLY, FYNNEI. The CDR3 region is CASSENSNRGYNEQFF. The CDR3 DNA reads TGTGCCAGCAGTGAAAATAGTAACAGGGGGTACAATGAGCAGTTCTTC.

This clonotype was found many times. The rearrangement joins TRBV29-1 to TRBJ2-7; no firm D call. The V end lost 3 bases, the J end lost 0 bases, and 6 bases lay between the germline ends. The CDR3 covers 12 residues. Germline V CDR1 and CDR2: SQVTM, ANQGSEA. The CDR3 sequence is CSVEGSSYEQYF. Written as DNA, the CDR3 is TGCAGCGTTGAGGGCAGCTCCTACGAGCAGTACTTC.

This clonotype was seen only a few times. This sequence joins TRBV6-5 and TRBJ2-1, with 10 bases that match TRBD1. CDR3 size: 15 residues. Germline V lookup: CDR1 MNHEY, CDR2 SVGAGI. With 6 bases clipped from V and 3 bases from J, the junction kept 5 bases outside the gene matches. The CDR3 sequence is CASRDRDRGYNEQFF. CDR3 DNA: TGTGCCAGCAGGGACCGGGACAGGGGCTACAATGAGCAGTTCTTC.

The sample holds a few counts of this clonotype. The chain combines TRBV10-3 with TRBJ2-4; TRBD1 matches 9 bases. The CDR3 has 17 residues. Losses at the gene ends were 0 bases for V and 6 bases for J; bases not matched to a gene: 9. The V gene's germline CDR1 is ENHRY and CDR2 SYGVKD. The CDR3 is CAISESGTGTSGNIQYF. DNA of the CDR3: TGTGCCATCAGTGAGTCCGGGACAGGGACCTCAGGAAACATTCAGTACTTC.

V usage is TRBV7-9 and J usage is TRBJ2-2; weak D call: TRBD2 (6 bases). Germline V gene sequence: CDR1 SEHNR, CDR2 FQNEAQ (reference sequence). The CDR3 has 16 residues. Trimming left V 8 bases short and J 3 bases short, with 19 bases between. CDR3 sequence (DNA): TGTGCCAGCGGGCCTTTGTCCCCGGGAGACACCGGGGAGCTGTTTTTT. Protein sequence: CASGPLSPGDTGELFF.

V and J are TRBV27 and TRBJ2-3, with a possible D match to TRBD2 (6 bases). The CDR3 sequence is 14 residues long. Trimming took off 8 bases at V and 3 bases at J, with 15 bases between the two ends. Germline-derived CDR1 and CDR2 are MNHEY and SMNVEV (reference sequence). CDR3 sequence reads: CASAELAPTDTQYF. In DNA, the CDR3 is TGTGCCAGCGCTGAACTAGCCCCGACAGATACGCAGTATTTT.

This clonotype occurred a few times. The rearrangement joins TRBV7-2 to TRBJ2-5; TRBD2 matches at 9 bases. The CDR3 runs to 18 residues. CDR1 is SGHTA, CDR2 FQGNSA, per germline. The ends lost 1 base at V and 7 bases at J; junction bases unmatched: 16. This CDR3 is CASSLGRRLADLTGTQYF. Here the CDR3 DNA reads TGTGCCAGCAGCTTAGGGAGGCGACTAGCGGACCTCACTGGGACCCAGTACTTC.

This rearrangement joins TRBV6-5 to TRBJ2-5; D is unclear. In germline, CDR1 is MNHEY, CDR2 SVGAGI. The CDR3 length is 13 residues. V was trimmed by 4 bases and J by 2 bases, leaving 8 bases between them. The CDR3 DNA follows: TGTGCCAGCAGTTGGGCATCACAAGAGACCCAGTACTTC. This encodes CASSWASQETQYF.

The chain links TRBV5-1 to TRBJ2-5; D uncertain. This CDR3 comprises 12 residues. V was trimmed by 4 bases and J by 1 base, leaving 5 bases between them. Germline loops: CDR1 SGHRS, CDR2 YFSETQ. The CDR3, as DNA: TGCGCCAGCAGCCAGTCCCAAGAGACCCAGTACTTC. Translated, it gives CASSQSQETQYF.

As regards this clonotype: The germline gene is not matched at one end of the junction; a read error may be the cause. The chain recombines TRBV4-1 with TRBJ2-7; D is ambiguous. CDR1 and CDR2 from the germline V gene are MGHRA and YSYEKL. CDR3 length equals 13 residues. CDR3 DNA: TGCGCCAGCAGCCAAGTAGGTACCTACGGGCAGTACTTC. It encodes CASSQVGTYGQYF.

The CDR3, as DNA: TGCAGTGTCCGGGGCCTAGCGGATAGCGGGCGTGCGGAGACCCAGTACTTC. Protein product: CSVRGLADSGRAETQYF. This chain joins TRBV20-1 and TRBJ2-5; TRBD2 matches at 7 bases. The CDR3 has 17 residues. CDR1 and CDR2 (germline): DFQATT, SNEGSKA (reference sequence). V trimming: 7 bases; J trimming: 5 bases; junction bases outside the gene matches: 22.